What follows describes a single TCR beta chain. This entry belongs to a study of shared clonotypes between healthy human individuals. The protocol was immunoSEQ multiplex PCR, while the TCRdb copy is restricted to in-frame clones and leaves out a portion. The sample lists millions of clones; approximately 95% were seen once. Donors comprised healthy HIV-negative adults lacking recent acute infections or vaccinations. The TCR was taken from a man aged 18 to 30 in good health. Some clones in this sample may be carry-over from other donors' samples. Sequencing was carried out using naive CD4+ T cells from PBMCs. Subset denoted: CD45RA+ positively selected.

CDR3 sequence: CSVAGQVRNTIYF. CDR3 sequence (DNA): TGCAGCGTTGCGGGACAGGTTCGGAACACCATATATTTT. V is TRBV29-1 and J is TRBJ1-3; TRBD1 matches at 8 bases. The CDR3 length is 13 residues. Trimming took 4 bases from V and 7 from J; bases not matched to a gene: 6. Germline V gene data show CDR1 as SQVTM and CDR2 as ANQGSEA.